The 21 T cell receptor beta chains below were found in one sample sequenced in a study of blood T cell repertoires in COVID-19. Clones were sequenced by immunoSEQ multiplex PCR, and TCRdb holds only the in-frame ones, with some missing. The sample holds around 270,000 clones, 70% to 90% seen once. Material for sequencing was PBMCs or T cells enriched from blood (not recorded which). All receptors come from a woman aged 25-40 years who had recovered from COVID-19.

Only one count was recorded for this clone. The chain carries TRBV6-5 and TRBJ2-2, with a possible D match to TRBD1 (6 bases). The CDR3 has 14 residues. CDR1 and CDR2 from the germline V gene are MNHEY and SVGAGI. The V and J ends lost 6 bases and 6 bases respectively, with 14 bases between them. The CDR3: CASRTGQLAGELFF. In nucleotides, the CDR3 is TGTGCCAGCAGAACCGGACAGTTGGCCGGGGAGCTGTTTTTT.

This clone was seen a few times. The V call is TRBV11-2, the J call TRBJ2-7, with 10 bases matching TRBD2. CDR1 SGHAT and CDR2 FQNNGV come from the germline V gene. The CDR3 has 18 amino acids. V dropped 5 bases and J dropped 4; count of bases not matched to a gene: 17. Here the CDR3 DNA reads TGTGCCAGCAGCCCGATCCGCCGGTCTAGCGGGAGTACATACGAGCAGTACTTC. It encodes CASSPIRRSSGSTYEQYF. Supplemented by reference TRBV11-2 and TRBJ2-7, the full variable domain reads EAGVAQSPRYKIIEKRQSVAFWCNPISGHATLYWYQQILGQGPKLLIQFQNNGVVDDSQLPKDRFSAERLKGVDSTLKIQPAKLEDSAVYLCASSPIRRSSGSTYEQYFGPGTRLTVT.

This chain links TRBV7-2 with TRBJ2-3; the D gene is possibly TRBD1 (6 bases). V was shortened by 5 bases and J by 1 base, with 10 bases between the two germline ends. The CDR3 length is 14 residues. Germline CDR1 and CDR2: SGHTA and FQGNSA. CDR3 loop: CASSGQWGTDTQYF. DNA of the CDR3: TGTGCCAGCAGCGGACAGTGGGGCACAGATACGCAGTATTTT.

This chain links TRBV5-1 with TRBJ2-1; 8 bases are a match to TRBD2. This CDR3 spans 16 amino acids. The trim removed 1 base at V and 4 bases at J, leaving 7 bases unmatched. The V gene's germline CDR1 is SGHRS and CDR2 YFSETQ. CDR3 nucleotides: TGCGCCAGCAGCTTGCCGTCACTAGCGGTTTACAATGAGCAGTTCTTC. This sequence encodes CASSLPSLAVYNEQFF.

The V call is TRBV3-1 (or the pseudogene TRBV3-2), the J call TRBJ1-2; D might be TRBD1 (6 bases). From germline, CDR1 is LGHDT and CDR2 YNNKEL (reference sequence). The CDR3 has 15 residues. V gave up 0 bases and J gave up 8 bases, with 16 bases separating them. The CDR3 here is CASSQDGGGAGGYTF. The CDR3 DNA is TGTGCCAGCAGCCAAGATGGAGGGGGGGCTGGAGGCTACACCTTC.

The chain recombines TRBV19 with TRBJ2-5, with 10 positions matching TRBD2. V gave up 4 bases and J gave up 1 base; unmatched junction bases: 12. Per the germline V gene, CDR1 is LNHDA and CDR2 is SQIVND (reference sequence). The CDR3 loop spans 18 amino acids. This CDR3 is CASSKRAPSGGSQETQYF. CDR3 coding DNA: TGTGCCAGTAGTAAACGCGCCCCTAGCGGGGGATCCCAAGAGACCCAGTACTTC.

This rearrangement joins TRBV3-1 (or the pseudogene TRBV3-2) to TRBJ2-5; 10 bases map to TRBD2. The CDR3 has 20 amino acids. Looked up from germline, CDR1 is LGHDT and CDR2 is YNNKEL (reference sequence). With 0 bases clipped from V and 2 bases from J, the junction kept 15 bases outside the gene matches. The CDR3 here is CASSQELIVNSGGSQETQYF. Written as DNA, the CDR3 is TGTGCCAGCAGCCAAGAATTAATAGTGAATAGCGGGGGGTCGCAAGAGACCCAGTACTTC.

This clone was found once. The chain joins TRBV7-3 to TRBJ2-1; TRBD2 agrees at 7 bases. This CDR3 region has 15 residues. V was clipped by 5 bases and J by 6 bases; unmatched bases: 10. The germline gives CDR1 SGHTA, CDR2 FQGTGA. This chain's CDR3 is CASSPQWGGGNEQFF. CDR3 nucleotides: TGTGCCAGCAGCCCCCAATGGGGGGGAGGCAATGAGCAGTTCTTC.

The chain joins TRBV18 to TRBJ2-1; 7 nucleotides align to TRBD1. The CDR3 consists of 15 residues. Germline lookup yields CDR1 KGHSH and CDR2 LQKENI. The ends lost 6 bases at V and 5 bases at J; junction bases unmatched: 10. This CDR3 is CASSGNRGADNEQFF. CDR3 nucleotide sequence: TGTGCCAGCTCCGGTAACAGGGGAGCGGACAATGAGCAGTTCTTC.

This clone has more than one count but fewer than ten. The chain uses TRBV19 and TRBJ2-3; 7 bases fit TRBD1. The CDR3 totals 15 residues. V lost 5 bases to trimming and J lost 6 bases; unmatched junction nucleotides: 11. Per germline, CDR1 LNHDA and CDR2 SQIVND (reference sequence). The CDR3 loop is CASSLYRGQRDTQYF. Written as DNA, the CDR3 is TGTGCCAGTAGTTTGTACAGGGGTCAACGGGATACGCAGTATTTT.

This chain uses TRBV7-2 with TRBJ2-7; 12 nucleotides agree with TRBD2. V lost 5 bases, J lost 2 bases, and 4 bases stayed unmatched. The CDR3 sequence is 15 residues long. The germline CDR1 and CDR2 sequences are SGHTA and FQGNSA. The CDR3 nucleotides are TGTGCCAGCAGCACCCTAGCGGGAGGGCCCTACGAGCAGTACTTC. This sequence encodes CASSTLAGGPYEQYF.

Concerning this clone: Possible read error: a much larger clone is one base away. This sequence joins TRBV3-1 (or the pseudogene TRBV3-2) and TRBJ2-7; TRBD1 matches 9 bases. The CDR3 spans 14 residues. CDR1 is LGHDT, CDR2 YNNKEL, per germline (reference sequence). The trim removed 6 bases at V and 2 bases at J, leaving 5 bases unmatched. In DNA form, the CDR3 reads TGTGCCAGCAGTCCCGGGACAGGGCCCTACGAGCAGTACTTC. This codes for CASSPGTGPYEQYF.

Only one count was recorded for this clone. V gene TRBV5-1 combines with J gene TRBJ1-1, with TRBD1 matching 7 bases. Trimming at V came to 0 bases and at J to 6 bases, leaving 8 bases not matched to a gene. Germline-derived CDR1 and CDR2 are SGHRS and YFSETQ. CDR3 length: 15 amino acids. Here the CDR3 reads CASSLEAGGTAEAFF. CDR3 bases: TGCGCCAGCAGCTTGGAGGCAGGGGGTACCGCTGAAGCTTTCTTT.

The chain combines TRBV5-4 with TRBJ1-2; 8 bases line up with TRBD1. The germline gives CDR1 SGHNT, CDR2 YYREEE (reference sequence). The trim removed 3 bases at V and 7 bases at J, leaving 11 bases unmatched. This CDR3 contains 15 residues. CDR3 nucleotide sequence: TGTGCCAGCAGCTCACCCGGACAGGGAGGATTTGGCTACACCTTC. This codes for CASSSPGQGGFGYTF.

CDR3 in amino acids: CAANAPGGEQYF. CDR3 nucleotides: TGTGCCGCCAACGCGCCGGGAGGCGAGCAGTACTTC. J is TRBJ2-7 and V is TRBV10-3; 7 bases map to TRBD2. This CDR3 region has 12 residues. V was pared by 11 bases and J by 6 bases, with 10 bases of the junction left unmatched. The germline CDR1 and CDR2 sequences are ENHRY and SYGVKD.

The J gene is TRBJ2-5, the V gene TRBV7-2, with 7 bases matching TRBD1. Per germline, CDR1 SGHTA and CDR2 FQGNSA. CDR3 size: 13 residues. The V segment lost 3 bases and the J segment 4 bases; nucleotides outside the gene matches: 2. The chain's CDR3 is CASSFRGPETQYF. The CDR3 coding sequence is TGTGCCAGCAGCTTTAGGGGGCCAGAGACCCAGTACTTC.

CDR3 sequence reads: CASSSQDTQYF. The CDR3 DNA reads TGTGCCAGCAGTTCACAAGATACGCAGTATTTT. The chain has TRBV28 and TRBJ2-3, with no clear D. Germline V gene lookup returns CDR1 MDHEN and CDR2 SYDVKM. CDR3 length equals 11 residues. The V and J ends lost 4 bases and 5 bases respectively, with 4 bases between them.

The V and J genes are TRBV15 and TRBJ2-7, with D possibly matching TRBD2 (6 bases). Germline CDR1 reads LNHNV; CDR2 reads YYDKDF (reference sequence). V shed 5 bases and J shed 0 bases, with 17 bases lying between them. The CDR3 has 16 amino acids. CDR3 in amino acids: CATSGVRDSHSYEQYF. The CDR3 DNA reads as TGTGCCACCAGCGGAGTCCGGGACTCCCACTCCTACGAGCAGTACTTC.

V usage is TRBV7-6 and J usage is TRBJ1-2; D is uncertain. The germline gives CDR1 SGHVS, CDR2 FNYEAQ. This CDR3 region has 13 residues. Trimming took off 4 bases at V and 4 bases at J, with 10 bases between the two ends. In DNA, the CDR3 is TGTGCCAGCAGCTCTCTTGCGGGCTATGGCTACACCTTC. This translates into CASSSLAGYGYTF.

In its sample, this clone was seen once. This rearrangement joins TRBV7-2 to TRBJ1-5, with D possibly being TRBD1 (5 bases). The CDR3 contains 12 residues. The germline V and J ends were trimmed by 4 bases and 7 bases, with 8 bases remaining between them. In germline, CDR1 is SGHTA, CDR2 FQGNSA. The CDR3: CASSSWGQPQHF. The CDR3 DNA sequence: TGTGCCAGCAGCTCCTGGGGCCAGCCCCAGCATTTT.

Written as DNA, the CDR3 is TGTGCCAGCAGCAAAATATCCCCTTCTAGGAGTGGCTCTGGGGCCAACGTCCTGACTTTC. Amino acid sequence: CASSKISPSRSGSGANVLTF. This rearrangement joins TRBV21-1 to TRBJ2-6; the D call of TRBD2 is as the table states it, not checked on the DNA. TRBV21-1 is deemed a pseudogene. CDR3 length: 20 residues.